Below, 14 T cell receptor beta chains from the same sample are listed, as sequenced in a study of OX40 agonist ivuxolimab in advanced cancers. Sequenced by immunoSEQ multiplex PCR; TCRdb stores in-frame clones only, minus some. The table shows 50,000 or so clones, with 70% to 90% occurring only once. The sample was CD4+ or CD8+ T cells sorted from blood, taken in a trial of the OX40 agonist ivuxolimab. The receptors shown here come from an adult with an advanced solid tumor such as melanoma, head and neck, liver or kidney cancer.

Notes on this clone: Other DNA sequences in this sample translate to the same CDR3. The genes are TRBV6-5 and TRBJ2-7, with 9 bases fitting TRBD2. This CDR3 region has 16 residues. The germline V gene encodes CDR1 MNHEY and CDR2 SVGAGI. Unmatched junction bases numbered 7, after V lost 0 bases and J lost 4 bases. The CDR3 spells CASSYSSSGRRYEQYF. The CDR3 DNA follows: TGTGCCAGCAGTTACTCGAGTAGCGGGAGAAGGTACGAGCAGTACTTC.

V usage is TRBV6-6 and J usage is TRBJ1-1, with D perhaps matching TRBD1 (5 bases). The length of the CDR3 is 14 residues. V was pared by 8 bases and J by 2 bases, with 15 bases between. Germline V gene sequence: CDR1 MNHNY, CDR2 SVGAGI (reference sequence). In DNA form, the CDR3 reads TGTGCCAGCGCACCACCCCAGGGAAACACTGAAGCTTTCTTT. Translated: CASAPPQGNTEAFF.

The V call is TRBV6-1, the J call TRBJ1-4, with D perhaps TRBD1 (5 bases). The CDR3 is made up of 15 amino acids. Germline assignment: CDR1 MNHNS and CDR2 SASEGT. Between the trimmed V and J ends, which lost 7 bases and 5 bases, there was a span of 17 bases. CDR3 protein: CASIRRRQINEKLFF. The CDR3 DNA follows: TGTGCCAGCATCAGAAGGCGACAGATAAATGAAAAACTGTTTTTT.

This rearrangement joins TRBV7-3 to TRBJ2-2; the D call may be TRBD1 or TRBD2 (5 bases each). In germline, CDR1 is SGHTA, CDR2 FQGTGA. Trimming left V 5 bases short and J 4 bases short, with 11 bases between. This CDR3 has 14 residues. The CDR3 DNA reads as TGTGCCAGCAGCACCCCGGGGCCCACCGGGGAGCTGTTTTTT. Translating it yields CASSTPGPTGELFF.

This clone was found a few times. This rearrangement joins TRBV5-1 to TRBJ1-2; 7 bases line up with TRBD1. CDR1 and CDR2 from the germline V gene are SGHRS and YFSETQ. The CDR3 has 12 amino acids. Trimming removed 2 bases from V and 5 bases from J; junction bases left unmatched: 0. CDR3 region: CASSLQGYGYTF. CDR3 nucleotide sequence: TGCGCCAGCAGCTTACAGGGGTATGGCTACACCTTC.

V usage is TRBV5-4 and J usage is TRBJ2-5, with D perhaps TRBD1 (5 bases). CDR1 and CDR2 (germline): SGHNT, YYREEE (reference sequence). The V end was cut by 2 bases, the J end by 4 bases, with 12 bases between. The CDR3 consists of 14 residues. The DNA for the CDR3 is TGTGCCAGCAGCTTTGTGGGGCAGGGAGAGACCCAGTACTTC. Protein: CASSFVGQGETQYF.

V usage is TRBV5-1 and J usage is TRBJ1-2; 7 positions agree with TRBD1. Losses at the gene ends were 4 bases for V and 2 bases for J; bases not matched to a gene: 2. The CDR3 extends over 13 amino acids. Per the germline V gene, CDR1 is SGHRS and CDR2 is YFSETQ. This CDR3 reads CASSRDRNYGYTF. The DNA for the CDR3 is TGCGCCAGCAGCAGGGACAGAAACTATGGCTACACCTTC.

The rearrangement joins TRBV29-1 to TRBJ2-1; 8 bases align to TRBD1. Trimming took 6 bases from V and 7 from J; bases not matched to a gene: 8. The CDR3 contains 13 residues. Looked up from germline, CDR1 is SQVTM and CDR2 is ANQGSEA. For the CDR3, the DNA is TGCAGCGTGTCGACAGGGGCAAGAAATGAGCAGTTCTTC. It is translated as CSVSTGARNEQFF.

This clone appeared a few times. This chain links TRBV28 with TRBJ1-2, with 9 bases fitting TRBD1. The CDR3 totals 12 residues. The germline gives CDR1 MDHEN, CDR2 SYDVKM. J was trimmed by 8 bases and V by 9 bases; bases with no gene match: 7. The CDR3 DNA sequence: TGTGCCAGTCCGGGACAGGGCTCCGGCTACACCTTC. Translating gives CASPGQGSGYTF.

This clone has just a few counts. This chain links TRBV6-5 with TRBJ1-2; D gene ambiguous. CDR3 length: 12 amino acids. Germline values: CDR1 MNHEY, CDR2 SVGAGI. V gave up 4 bases and J gave up 3 bases, with 6 bases separating them. CDR3 residues: CASSSGDYGYTF. The DNA for the CDR3 is TGTGCCAGCAGTTCAGGAGACTATGGCTACACCTTC.

This chain connects TRBV14 to TRBJ1-2; the match to TRBD1 covers 9 bases. The CDR3 has 14 amino acids. Germline lookup yields CDR1 SGHDN and CDR2 FVKESK. V lost 4 bases, J lost 7 bases, and 7 bases stayed unmatched. CDR3 protein: CASSRGTGRSGYTF. In nucleotides, the CDR3 is TGTGCCAGCAGCCGAGGGACAGGGCGAAGTGGCTACACCTTC.

The count of this clone is one. The chain links TRBV19 to TRBJ2-2; 14 bases fit TRBD2. V dropped 6 bases and J dropped 6; count of bases not matched to a gene: 15. The CDR3 spans 19 residues. The germline V gene encodes CDR1 LNHDA and CDR2 SQIVND (reference sequence). CDR3 protein: CASRVGTHGLAGGAGELFF. CDR3 bases: TGTGCCAGTAGGGTTGGGACCCATGGACTAGCGGGAGGAGCCGGGGAGCTGTTTTTT.

This chain joins TRBV5-4 and TRBJ2-7, with D hard to call. Germline CDR1 and CDR2: SGHNT and YYREEE (reference sequence). The length of the CDR3 is 12 residues. V lost 3 bases and J lost 11, with 15 bases in between. In DNA form, the CDR3 reads TGTGCCAGCAGCTCTGACACTGTCATCGAGTACTTC. Its translation is CASSSDTVIEYF.

The V and J genes are TRBV18 and TRBJ1-1; D ambiguous. This CDR3 is built from 13 residues. The germline V gene has CDR1 KGHSH and CDR2 LQKENI. With 3 bases removed from V and 4 bases from J, the gap between germline ends came to 9 bases. CDR3 amino acids: CASSPSGSTEAFF. The CDR3, as DNA: TGTGCCAGCTCACCCTCGGGGAGCACTGAAGCTTTCTTT. Drawing the rest from reference TRBV18 and TRBJ1-1, the complete variable domain is NAGVMQNPRHLVRRRGQEARLRCSPMKGHSHVYWYRQLPEEGLKFMVYLQKENIIDESGMPKERFSAEFPKEGPSILRIQQVVRGDSAAYFCASSPSGSTEAFFGQGTRLTVV.